Listed here are 25 T cell receptor beta chains from one sample, sequenced in a study of Ad26.COV2.S vaccination and SARS-CoV-2 variants. Indicated treatment: 15 to 20 received Ad26.COV2.S at low or high dose, single or two shots; 5 received placebo; per-sample allocation not given. Material that was analyzed had been drawn on day 63 after the first vaccine or placebo injection. Clones were read by immunoSEQ multiplex PCR, and TCRdb kept only the in-frame ones, dropping some. The data contain around 450,000 clones, about 88% of them singletons. This specimen was peripheral blood, taken in a trial of Ad26.COV2.S vaccine versus placebo. These receptors all stem from a person aged 18-65 years who received the Ad26.COV2.S COVID-19 vaccine or a placebo.

Only one count was recorded for this clone. V gene TRBV27 combines with J gene TRBJ1-1; D might be TRBD1 (6 bases). Trimming took 8 bases from V and 8 from J, leaving 24 bases between them. Germline assignment: CDR1 MNHEY and CDR2 SMNVEV (reference sequence). This CDR3 has 15 amino acids. Here the CDR3 reads CASSTGGGLSGEAFF. CDR3 DNA sequence: TGTGCCAGCTCGACGGGGGGCGGCTTAAGTGGAGAAGCTTTCTTT.

The chain is built from TRBV5-6 and TRBJ1-1; D unclear. CDR1 SGHDT and CDR2 YYEEEE come from the germline V gene. The CDR3 is 14 residues long. The V gene lost 0 bases and the J gene lost 3 bases, with 9 bases spanning the gap. CDR3 sequence reads: CASSLGPAHTEAFF. In DNA, the CDR3 is TGTGCCAGCAGCTTGGGACCGGCGCACACTGAAGCTTTCTTT.

J is TRBJ2-1 and V is TRBV5-1; TRBD1 agrees at 9 bases. The V gene end was trimmed by 4 bases and the J gene end by 5 bases; junction bases not matched to a gene: 7. The CDR3 sequence is 15 residues long. Germline lookup yields CDR1 SGHRS and CDR2 YFSETQ. The CDR3 sequence is CASSPQGATNNEQFF. CDR3 coding DNA: TGCGCCAGCAGCCCACAGGGGGCGACCAACAATGAGCAGTTCTTC.

This sequence joins TRBV15 and TRBJ2-5, with D possibly matching TRBD2 (6 bases). V lost 2 bases and J lost 4, with 8 bases in between. Germline CDR1 reads LNHNV; CDR2 reads YYDKDF (reference sequence). The length of the CDR3 is 13 residues. The CDR3 here is CATSRSGGETQYF. DNA of the CDR3: TGTGCCACCAGCAGATCCGGGGGAGAGACCCAGTACTTC.

CDR3 coding DNA: TGTGCCAGCAGCCCACACCGGGACAGGGTAGGAAACACCATATATTTT. Translation: CASSPHRDRVGNTIYF. The rearrangement joins TRBV7-2 to TRBJ1-3, with TRBD1 matching 9 bases. The V segment lost 5 bases and the J segment 4 bases; nucleotides outside the gene matches: 9. The CDR3 runs 16 residues. Germline V gene lookup returns CDR1 SGHTA and CDR2 FQGNSA. The full variable domain, rest sourced from reference TRBV7-2 and TRBJ1-3, is GAGVSQSPSNKVTEKGKDVELRCDPISGHTALYWYRQSLGQGLEFLIYFQGNSAPDKSGLPSDRFSAERTGGSVSTLTIQRTQQEDSAVYLCASSPHRDRVGNTIYFGEGSWLTVV.

The chain carries TRBV21-1 and TRBJ1-4; the table's D call TRBD1 went unverified against the DNA. TRBV21-1 is noted as a pseudogene. The length of the CDR3 is 14 residues. The CDR3 here is CASSNKQGHEKLFF. CDR3 sequence (DNA): TGTGCCAGCAGCAATAAACAGGGTCATGAAAAACTGTTTTTT.

The chain recombines TRBV28 with TRBJ2-5; no clear D. Germline V gene lookup returns CDR1 MDHEN and CDR2 SYDVKM. The CDR3 has 13 amino acids. Deletions cut 3 bases from V and 5 bases from J, with 10 bases between. The CDR3 bases are TGTGCCAGCAGTTTCAGGATGGGGGAGACCCAGTACTTC. Its translation is CASSFRMGETQYF.

This clone was seen only once. This sequence joins TRBV6-5 and TRBJ2-5, with 8 bases fitting TRBD2. Trimming removed 6 bases from V and 0 bases from J; junction bases left unmatched: 3. This CDR3 region has 14 residues. Germline V gene data show CDR1 as MNHEY and CDR2 as SVGAGI. CDR3 nucleotide sequence: TGTGCCAGCAGCTCGGGGGGGAACCAAGAGACCCAGTACTTC. This encodes CASSSGGNQETQYF.

This clone was detected a few times. This chain uses TRBV4-2 with TRBJ2-7; D is unresolved. Germline assignment: CDR1 LGHNA and CDR2 YNFKEQ. V was trimmed by 1 base and J by 6 bases, leaving 10 bases between them. The CDR3 length is 13 residues. The CDR3 sequence is CASSQGTPSEQYV. For the CDR3, the DNA is TGTGCCAGCAGCCAAGGGACCCCCAGCGAGCAGTACGTC.

The V and J genes are TRBV4-1 and TRBJ1-4; D unresolved. Germline V lookup: CDR1 MGHRA, CDR2 YSYEKL. This CDR3 has 13 amino acids. The V gene lost 0 bases and the J gene lost 8 bases, with 7 bases spanning the gap. For the CDR3, the DNA is TGCGCCAGCAGCCAAGACATTCGAGAAAAACTGTTTTTT. Translation gives CASSQDIREKLFF.

The J gene is TRBJ2-5, the V gene TRBV18; D unresolved. Germline CDR1 reads KGHSH; CDR2 reads LQKENI. V was cut by 1 base and J by 1 base, with 4 bases left in between. This CDR3 region has 13 residues. DNA of the CDR3: TGTGCCAGCTCACCACGGGGCCAAGAGACCCAGTACTTC. Its protein product is CASSPRGQETQYF.

The chain uses TRBV6-5 and TRBJ1-2; a weak D match, TRBD1 (5 bases). Germline-derived CDR1 and CDR2 are MNHEY and SVGAGI. V was cut by 6 bases and J by 5 bases, with 13 bases left in between. This CDR3 region has 13 residues. As DNA, the CDR3 is TGTGCCAGCAGCAGCAGGGAAAGTTATGGCTACACCTTC. This translates into CASSSRESYGYTF.

The gene calls are TRBV7-2 and TRBJ1-5; D not resolved. V dropped 5 bases and J dropped 6 bases, with 8 bases sitting between them. There are 12 residues in the CDR3. Germline values: CDR1 SGHTA, CDR2 FQGNSA. CDR3: CASSAVSQPQHF. The CDR3 DNA sequence: TGTGCCAGCAGCGCTGTTTCTCAGCCCCAGCATTTT.

V usage is TRBV6-1 and J usage is TRBJ2-7; D might be TRBD2 (6 bases). Trimming stripped 1 base from V and 2 bases from J, with 18 bases between. The germline V gene has CDR1 MNHNS and CDR2 SASEGT. CDR3 length: 17 residues. CDR3 sequence (DNA): TGTGCCAGCAGTGAAGACGTAACCGGGGGAGGAACCTACGAGCAGTACTTC. This encodes CASSEDVTGGGTYEQYF.

This chain links TRBV25-1 with TRBJ2-3; TRBD2 is a possible D gene (6 bases). CDR3 length equals 17 residues. Trimming cost V 5 bases and J 0 bases, with 18 bases left between them. CDR1 and CDR2 from the germline V gene are MGHDK and SYGVNS. The CDR3 DNA follows: TGTGCCAGCAGTACCCTGTGGAGCGGGCCGAGCACAGATACGCAGTATTTT. The encoded protein is CASSTLWSGPSTDTQYF. Combining the CDR3 with reference TRBV25-1 and TRBJ2-3 gives the whole variable domain EADIYQTPRYLVIGTGKKITLECSQTMGHDKMYWYQQDPGMELHLIHYSYGVNSTEKGDLSSESTVSRIRTEHFPLTLESARPSHTSQYLCASSTLWSGPSTDTQYFGPGTRLTVL.

This clone has just a few counts. Other DNA sequences from this sample encode an identical CDR3 as well. The V call is TRBV6-2 or TRBV6-3, the J call TRBJ1-1; D unresolved. This CDR3 contains 13 residues. Trimming cost V 5 bases and J 2 bases, with 9 bases left between them. Germline V CDR1 and CDR2: MNHEY, SVGEGT. In DNA form, the CDR3 reads TGTGCCAGCAGTCCAACCGGTAACACTGAAGCTTTCTTT. Residues: CASSPTGNTEAFF.

The chain uses TRBV12-3 or TRBV12-4 and TRBJ1-2; D might be TRBD1 (5 bases). Trimming cost V 2 bases and J 8 bases, with 12 bases left between them. The CDR3 loop spans 13 amino acids. The CDR3 nucleotides are TGTGCCAGCAGTTTAACTTGGGGGAACGGCTACACCTTC. Protein product: CASSLTWGNGYTF.

The chain has TRBV5-1 and TRBJ2-1; 9 bases align to TRBD2. Germline V gene sequence: CDR1 SGHRS, CDR2 YFSETQ. The CDR3 covers 15 residues. Trimming removed 0 bases from V and 4 bases from J; junction bases left unmatched: 2. The CDR3 region is CASSLGLAAYNEQFF. CDR3 nucleotides: TGCGCCAGCAGCTTGGGACTAGCGGCTTACAATGAGCAGTTCTTC. Full variable domain (missing parts from reference TRBV5-1 and TRBJ2-1): KAGVTQTPRYLIKTRGQQVTLSCSPISGHRSVSWYQQTPGQGLQFLFEYFSETQRNKGNFPGRFSGRQFSNSRSEMNVSTLELGDSALYLCASSLGLAAYNEQFFGPGTRLTVL.

The J gene is TRBJ2-1, the V gene TRBV18; tentative D call: TRBD2 (5 bases). CDR1 KGHSH and CDR2 LQKENI come from the germline V gene. Deletions cut 0 bases from V and 4 bases from J, with 16 bases between. This CDR3 is built from 17 residues. CDR3 protein: CASSPPIPSHNYNEQFF. The CDR3 coding sequence is TGTGCCAGCTCACCACCGATTCCTAGCCATAATTACAATGAGCAGTTCTTC.

This chain uses TRBV5-1 with TRBJ2-5, with D hard to call. Trimming left V 0 bases short and J 5 bases short, with 20 bases between. In germline, CDR1 is SGHRS, CDR2 YFSETQ. The CDR3 runs to 17 residues. The CDR3 coding sequence is TGCGCCAGCAGCTTGGGCTCCGGAGAACCTCTAATTGAGACCCAGTACTTC. Protein sequence: CASSLGSGEPLIETQYF.

This sequence joins TRBV6-5 and TRBJ1-1; D is possibly TRBD1 (6 bases). CDR1 and CDR2 from the germline V gene are MNHEY and SVGAGI. CDR3 length equals 16 residues. Trimming stripped 2 bases from V and 11 bases from J, with 24 bases between. The CDR3 is CASSYMLSWDIQRAFF. CDR3 bases: TGTGCCAGCAGTTACATGCTCTCTTGGGACATTCAAAGGGCTTTCTTT.

A remark on this clone: The identical CDR3 is also encoded by other nucleotide sequences in the sample. V is TRBV28 and J is TRBJ2-3; D remains ambiguous. Germline loops: CDR1 MDHEN, CDR2 SYDVKM. The CDR3 covers 14 residues. Trimming stripped 3 bases from V and 0 bases from J, with 7 bases between. CDR3: CASSLALSTDTQYF. The CDR3 DNA is TGTGCCAGCAGTTTGGCCCTTAGCACAGATACGCAGTATTTT.

The chain uses TRBV13 and TRBJ2-2; 8 bases line up with TRBD1. This CDR3 contains 16 residues. With V trimmed by 5 bases and J by 4 bases, 9 bases remained unmatched. Germline CDR1 reads PRHDT; CDR2 reads FYEKMQ (reference sequence). CDR3 region: CASSRTGQAPTGELFF. The CDR3 coding sequence is TGTGCCAGCAGCCGGACGGGACAGGCCCCCACCGGGGAGCTGTTTTTT.

The genes are TRBV5-4 and TRBJ1-1; perhaps TRBD1 as D (5 bases). The CDR3 is 14 amino acids. Germline assignment: CDR1 SGHNT and CDR2 YYREEE (reference sequence). Trimming took 5 bases from V and 5 from J, leaving 16 bases between them. The CDR3 nucleotides read TGTGCCAGCAGTTCCGGGACCGAAGGGACTGAAGCTTTCTTT. Its translation: CASSSGTEGTEAFF.

The chain combines TRBV9 with TRBJ2-1; no firm D call. V lost 5 bases and J 5 bases, leaving 11 bases between the germline ends. CDR3 length: 13 residues. CDR1 is SGDLS, CDR2 YYNGEE, per germline. The CDR3 reads CASRGPAHNEQFF. The CDR3 bases are TGTGCCAGCAGAGGCCCGGCCCACAATGAGCAGTTCTTC.